These T cell receptor beta chains were read from a single sample in a study of cytomegalovirus exposure and HLA in healthy donors. Here immunoSEQ multiplex PCR was the method, and the copy in TCRdb shows in-frame clones only, minus some. Its table records about 130,000 clones. Sequencing input: PBMCs. The receptor set was obtained from a man between 18 and 29 years old in good health and CMV-seronegative. Both conserved end residues are part of each CDR3. The D gene is left open where the match is weak.

TGTGCCAGCAGCAACACTCCGCGGGGGACTCGAGAGACTGAAGCTTTCTTT CASSNTPRGTRETEAFF TRBJ1-1 - TRBV5-6
TGTGCCAGCAGCGCGACCGGGACAGGGAATTCACCCCTCCACTTT CASSATGTGNSPLHF TRBJ1-6 TRBD1 TRBV9
TGTGCCAGCAGCGTAGAGGTAGCGGGAGGGGAAACGAACACCGGGGAGCTGTTTTTT CASSVEVAGGETNTGELFF TRBJ2-2 TRBD2 TRBV9
TGTGCCAGCAGTGAGCTAATCCCTGGACAGCTTAATGAAAAACTGTTTTTT CASSELIPGQLNEKLFF TRBJ1-4 - TRBV6-1
TGTGCCAGCAGTGACAGGGGGGCGCTGGTAGAGACCCAGTACTTC CASSDRGALVETQYF TRBJ2-5 - TRBV6-1
TGCGCCAGCAGCTTGGCAGGGACAGGGCCCTACGAGCAGTACTTC CASSLAGTGPYEQYF TRBJ2-7 TRBD1 TRBV5-1
TGCAGCGTTGTTAGGAAGAGGAGCTCTTTGAACTATGGCTACACCTTC CSVVRKRSSLNYGYTF TRBJ1-2 - TRBV29-1
TGCGCCAGCACCGAGGGTAGCGCTAACACTGAAGCTTTCTTT CASTEGSANTEAFF TRBJ1-1 - TRBV10-2
TGTGCCAGCAGTTTGGTACAGACCAACACTGAAGCTTTCTTT CASSLVQTNTEAFF TRBJ1-1 - TRBV28
TGTGCCAGCAGCCCGCGACCATCTACAGGTAGCGAGCAGTACTTC CASSPRPSTGSEQYF TRBJ2-7 - TRBV11-2
TGCGCCAGCAGCTTGGGGACAGGCGACTATGGCTACACCTTC CASSLGTGDYGYTF TRBJ1-2 TRBD1 TRBV5-1
TGTGCCAGAAGCTTCGACAGATTTAGCTCTGGAAACACCATATATTTT CARSFDRFSSGNTIYF TRBJ1-3 - TRBV5-3
TGTGCCAGCAGTAGCCTCGGAGCGGGCAATCAGCCCCAGCATTTT CASSSLGAGNQPQHF TRBJ1-5 - TRBV28
TGTGCCAGCAGTTACTCTAGGACTGTCCGGGAGCAGTACTTC CASSYSRTVREQYF TRBJ2-7 - TRBV6-5
TGTGCCAGCAGTGAATGGGTGGGCGGGGGGGACAATGAGCAGTTCTTC CASSEWVGGGDNEQFF TRBJ2-1 TRBD2 TRBV6-1
TGTGCCAGCTCACCAAGAGTAGTGCTGATGAACACTGAAGCTTTCTTT CASSPRVVLMNTEAFF TRBJ1-1 - TRBV18
TGTGCCAGCATCCCCCCGAGCAATCAGCCCCAGCATTTT CASIPPSNQPQHF TRBJ1-5 - TRBV6-5
TGTGCCAGTAGTATAGTGTTCGGGTTGGGTGAAAAACTGTTTTTT CASSIVFGLGEKLFF TRBJ1-4 - TRBV19
TGTGCCAGCAGCGTAGGGGGGGGGACAGGGCGTTACGAGCAGTACTTC CASSVGGGTGRYEQYF TRBJ2-7 TRBD1 TRBV9
TGTGCCATCAGTGCCCAGAGCGGGAACTACGAGCAGTACTTC CAISAQSGNYEQYF TRBJ2-7 TRBD2 TRBV10-3
TGTGCCAGCAGCGTAGGAGGGGGCTGGAACACTGAAGCTTTCTTT CASSVGGGWNTEAFF TRBJ1-1 TRBD1 TRBV9
TGTGCCAGCAGTTCCCTGGACAGGGTTGTTCCCTACGAGCAGTACTTC CASSSLDRVVPYEQYF TRBJ2-7 TRBD1 TRBV27
TGCGCCAGTGGGGCGGGAGGCCCTGGGGCCAACGTCCTGACTTTC CASGAGGPGANVLTF TRBJ2-6 TRBD2 TRBV10-2
TGTGCCAGCAGCTTAGGACAGAACTACGAGCAGTACTTC CASSLGQNYEQYF TRBJ2-7 - TRBV7-2
TGTGCCTGGAGTCGAAGCGGGGTGTTACGCAATGAGCAGTTCTTC CAWSRSGVLRNEQFF TRBJ2-1 TRBD2 TRBV30
TGTGCCAGCAGCTTGGCCGTGGGCAGGGGGCGTGGCTACACCTTC CASSLAVGRGRGYTF TRBJ1-2 TRBD1 TRBV5-6
TGTGCCAGCAGCGTAGATCCAGGTACCTCCTACAATGAGCAGTTCTTC CASSVDPGTSYNEQFF TRBJ2-1 - TRBV9
TGTGCCAGCTCACAGGGACAGGTCTCCTACGAGCAGTACTTC CASSQGQVSYEQYF TRBJ2-7 TRBD1 TRBV18
TGTGCCAGCAGCTTGGCCCCATACGAGCAGTACTTC CASSLAPYEQYF TRBJ2-7 - TRBV5-6
TGTGCCAGCAGCCAAGCGCGGGATTACAATGAGCAGTTCTTC CASSQARDYNEQFF TRBJ2-1 - TRBV14
TGTGCCAGCAGCCGCCGAACGGGACTTCAAAACTACGAGCAGTACTTC CASSRRTGLQNYEQYF TRBJ2-7 - TRBV7-9
TGTGCCAGCAGTTACGGAGGGGCGGGGATCTACGAGCAGTACTTC CASSYGGAGIYEQYF TRBJ2-7 - TRBV6-6
TGTGCCAGCAGCTTAGGCGGGGGACGGGAGCAGTACTTC CASSLGGGREQYF TRBJ2-7 TRBD2 TRBV7-6
TGTGCCAGCAGACGAACCCCCAGGGGCTCGAGCTCCTACGAGCAGTACTTC CASRRTPRGSSSYEQYF TRBJ2-7 - TRBV7-2
TGTGCCAGCAGTTTTAGAGGACAACCGGCGGGCTACACCTTC CASSFRGQPAGYTF TRBJ1-2 - TRBV27
TGCAGCGTTGCGGGAGGGGGAGCGAGGAACACCATATATTTT CSVAGGGARNTIYF TRBJ1-3 - TRBV29-1
TGTGCCAGCAGCGTAGCGTCTAGCGGGTGGGCTAGCACAGATACGCAGTATTTT CASSVASSGWASTDTQYF TRBJ2-3 TRBD2 TRBV9
TGCGCCAGCAGTCGGGGTATCCCCCAAGCGCGCACCGGGGAGCTGTTTTTT CASSRGIPQARTGELFF TRBJ2-2 - TRBV5-1
TGTGCCAGCAGTGGTCGGGTGAGCAATCAGCCCCAGCATTTT CASSGRVSNQPQHF TRBJ1-5 - TRBV25-1
TGCGCCAGCAGCCCCGGAGCGACCTACGAGCAGTACTTC CASSPGATYEQYF TRBJ2-7 - TRBV5-1
TGCGCCAGCAGCCACACAAATCAGGGGGCAGGGACTGAAGCTTTCTTT CASSHTNQGAGTEAFF TRBJ1-1 TRBD1 TRBV5-1
TGTGCCATCGCTGGCTCAAACTATGGCTACACCTTC CAIAGSNYGYTF TRBJ1-2 - TRBV28
TGCGCCAGCAGCTTACGGCAGGGGGAAACTGGAAACACCATATATTTT CASSLRQGETGNTIYF TRBJ1-3 TRBD1 TRBV5-1
TGTGCCAGCAGCCTTTGGACAGGGGCTACGGTTAGTGGCTACACCTTC CASSLWTGATVSGYTF TRBJ1-2 TRBD1 TRBV7-2
TGTGCCAGCAGCCCTCCGGGACAAGGGAATTCACCCCTCCACTTT CASSPPGQGNSPLHF TRBJ1-6 - TRBV7-9
TGTGCCACCAGCCTAGGACAGGGCACAGATACGCAGTATTTT CATSLGQGTDTQYF TRBJ2-3 TRBD1 TRBV15